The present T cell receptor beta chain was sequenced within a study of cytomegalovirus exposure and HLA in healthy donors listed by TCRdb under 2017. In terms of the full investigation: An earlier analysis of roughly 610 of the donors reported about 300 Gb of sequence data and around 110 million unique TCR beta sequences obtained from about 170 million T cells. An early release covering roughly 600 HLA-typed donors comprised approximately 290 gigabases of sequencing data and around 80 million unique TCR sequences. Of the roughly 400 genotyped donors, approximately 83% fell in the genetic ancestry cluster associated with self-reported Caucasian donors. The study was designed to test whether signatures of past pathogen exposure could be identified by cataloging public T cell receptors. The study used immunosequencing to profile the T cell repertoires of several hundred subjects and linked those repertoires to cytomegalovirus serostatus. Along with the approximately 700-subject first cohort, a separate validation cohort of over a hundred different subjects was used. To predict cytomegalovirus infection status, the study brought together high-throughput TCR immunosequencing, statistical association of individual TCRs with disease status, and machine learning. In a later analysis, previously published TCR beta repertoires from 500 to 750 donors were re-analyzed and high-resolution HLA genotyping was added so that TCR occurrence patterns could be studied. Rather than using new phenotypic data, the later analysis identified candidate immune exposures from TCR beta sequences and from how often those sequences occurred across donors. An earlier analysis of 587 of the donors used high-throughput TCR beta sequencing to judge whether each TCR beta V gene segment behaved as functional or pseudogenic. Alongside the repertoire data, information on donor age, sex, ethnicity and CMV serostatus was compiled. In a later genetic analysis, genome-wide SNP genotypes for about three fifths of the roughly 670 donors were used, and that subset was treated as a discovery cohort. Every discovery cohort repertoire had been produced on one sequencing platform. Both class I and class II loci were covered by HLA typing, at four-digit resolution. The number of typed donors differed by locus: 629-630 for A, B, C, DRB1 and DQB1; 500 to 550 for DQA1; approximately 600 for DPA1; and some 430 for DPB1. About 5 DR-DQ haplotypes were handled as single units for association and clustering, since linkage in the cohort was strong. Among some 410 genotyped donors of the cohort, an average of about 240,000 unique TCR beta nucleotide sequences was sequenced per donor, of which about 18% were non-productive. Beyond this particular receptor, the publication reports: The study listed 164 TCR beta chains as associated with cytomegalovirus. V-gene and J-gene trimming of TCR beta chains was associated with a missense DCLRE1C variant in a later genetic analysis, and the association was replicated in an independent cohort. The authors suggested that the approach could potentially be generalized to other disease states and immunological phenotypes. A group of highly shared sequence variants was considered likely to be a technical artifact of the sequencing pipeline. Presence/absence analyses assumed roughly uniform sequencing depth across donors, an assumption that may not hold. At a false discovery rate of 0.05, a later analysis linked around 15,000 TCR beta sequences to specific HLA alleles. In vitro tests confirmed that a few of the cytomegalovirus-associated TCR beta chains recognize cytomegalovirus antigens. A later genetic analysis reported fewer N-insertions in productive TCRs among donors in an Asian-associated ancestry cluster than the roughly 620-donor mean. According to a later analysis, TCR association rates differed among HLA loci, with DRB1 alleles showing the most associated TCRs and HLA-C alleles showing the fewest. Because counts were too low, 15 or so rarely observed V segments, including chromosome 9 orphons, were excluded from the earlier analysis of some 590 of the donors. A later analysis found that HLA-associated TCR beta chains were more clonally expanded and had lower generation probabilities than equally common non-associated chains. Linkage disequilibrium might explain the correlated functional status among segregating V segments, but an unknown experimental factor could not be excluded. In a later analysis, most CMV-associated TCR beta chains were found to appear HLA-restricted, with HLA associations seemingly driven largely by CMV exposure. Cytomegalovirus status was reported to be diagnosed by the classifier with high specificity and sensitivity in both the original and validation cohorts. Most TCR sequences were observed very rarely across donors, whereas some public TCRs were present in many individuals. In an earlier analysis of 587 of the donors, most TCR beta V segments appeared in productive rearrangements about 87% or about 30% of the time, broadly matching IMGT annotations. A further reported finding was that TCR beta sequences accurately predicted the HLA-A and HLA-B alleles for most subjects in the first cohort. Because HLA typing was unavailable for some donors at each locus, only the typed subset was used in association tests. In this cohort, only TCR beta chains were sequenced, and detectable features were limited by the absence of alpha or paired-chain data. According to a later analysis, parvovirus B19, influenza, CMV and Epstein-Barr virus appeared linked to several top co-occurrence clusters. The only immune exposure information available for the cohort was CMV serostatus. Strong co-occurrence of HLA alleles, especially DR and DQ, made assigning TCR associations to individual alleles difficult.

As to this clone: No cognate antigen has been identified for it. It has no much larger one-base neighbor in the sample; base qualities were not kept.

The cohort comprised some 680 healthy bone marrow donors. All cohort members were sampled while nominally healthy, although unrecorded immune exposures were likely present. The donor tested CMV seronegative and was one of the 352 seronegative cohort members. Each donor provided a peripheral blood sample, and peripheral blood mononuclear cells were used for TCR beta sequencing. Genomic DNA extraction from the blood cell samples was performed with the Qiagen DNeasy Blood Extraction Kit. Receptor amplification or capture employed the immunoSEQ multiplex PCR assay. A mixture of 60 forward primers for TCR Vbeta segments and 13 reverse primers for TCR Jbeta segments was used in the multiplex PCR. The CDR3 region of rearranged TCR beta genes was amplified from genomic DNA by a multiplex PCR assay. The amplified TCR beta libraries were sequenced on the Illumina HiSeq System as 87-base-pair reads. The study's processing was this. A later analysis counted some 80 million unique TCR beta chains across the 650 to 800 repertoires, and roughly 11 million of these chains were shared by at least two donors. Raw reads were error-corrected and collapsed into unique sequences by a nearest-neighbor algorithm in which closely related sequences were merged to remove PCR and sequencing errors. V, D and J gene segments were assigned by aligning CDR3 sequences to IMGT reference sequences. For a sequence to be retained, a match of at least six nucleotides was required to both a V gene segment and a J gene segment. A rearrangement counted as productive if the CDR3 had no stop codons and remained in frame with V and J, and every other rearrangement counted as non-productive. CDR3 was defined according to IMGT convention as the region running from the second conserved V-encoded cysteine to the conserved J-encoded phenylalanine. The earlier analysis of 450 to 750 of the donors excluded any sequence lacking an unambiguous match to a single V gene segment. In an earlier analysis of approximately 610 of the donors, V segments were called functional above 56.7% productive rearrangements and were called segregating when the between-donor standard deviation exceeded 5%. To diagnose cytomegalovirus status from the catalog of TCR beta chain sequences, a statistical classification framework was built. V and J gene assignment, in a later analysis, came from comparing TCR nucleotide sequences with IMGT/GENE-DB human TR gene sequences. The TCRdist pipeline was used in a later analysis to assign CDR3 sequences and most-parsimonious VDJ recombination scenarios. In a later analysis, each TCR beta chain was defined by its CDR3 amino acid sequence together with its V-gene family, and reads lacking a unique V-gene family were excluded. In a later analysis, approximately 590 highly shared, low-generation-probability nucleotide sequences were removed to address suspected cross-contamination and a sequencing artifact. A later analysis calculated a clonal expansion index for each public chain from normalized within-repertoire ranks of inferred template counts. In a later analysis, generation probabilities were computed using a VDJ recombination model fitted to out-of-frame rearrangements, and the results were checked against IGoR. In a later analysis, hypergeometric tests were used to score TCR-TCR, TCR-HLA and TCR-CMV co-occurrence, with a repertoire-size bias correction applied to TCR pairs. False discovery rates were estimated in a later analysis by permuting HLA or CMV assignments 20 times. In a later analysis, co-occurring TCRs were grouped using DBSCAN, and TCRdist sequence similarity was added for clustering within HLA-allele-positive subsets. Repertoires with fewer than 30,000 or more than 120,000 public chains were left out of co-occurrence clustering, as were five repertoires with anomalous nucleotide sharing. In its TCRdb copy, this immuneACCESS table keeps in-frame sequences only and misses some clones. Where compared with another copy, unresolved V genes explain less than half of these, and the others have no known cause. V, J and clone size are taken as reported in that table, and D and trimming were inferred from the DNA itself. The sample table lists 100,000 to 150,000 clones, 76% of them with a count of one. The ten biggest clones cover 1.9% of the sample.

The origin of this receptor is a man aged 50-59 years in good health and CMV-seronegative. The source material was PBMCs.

The sequenced DNA is TGTGCCAGCAGCTTAAATGGCGGGCGAGGAAATACGCAGTATTTT. Translated, this gives CASSLNGGRGNTQYF. This sequence uses TRBV7-3 and TRBJ2-3; 5 matching bases give a weak D call of TRBD2. As encoded in the germline V gene, CDR1 is SGHTA while CDR2 is FQGTGA. CDR3 length: 15 amino acids, cysteine to phenylalanine. The retained sequence is limited to the CDR3, 45 bases, with the frame set at the first base. V sheds 1 base and J sheds 7 bases, leaving 15 bases between their ends.